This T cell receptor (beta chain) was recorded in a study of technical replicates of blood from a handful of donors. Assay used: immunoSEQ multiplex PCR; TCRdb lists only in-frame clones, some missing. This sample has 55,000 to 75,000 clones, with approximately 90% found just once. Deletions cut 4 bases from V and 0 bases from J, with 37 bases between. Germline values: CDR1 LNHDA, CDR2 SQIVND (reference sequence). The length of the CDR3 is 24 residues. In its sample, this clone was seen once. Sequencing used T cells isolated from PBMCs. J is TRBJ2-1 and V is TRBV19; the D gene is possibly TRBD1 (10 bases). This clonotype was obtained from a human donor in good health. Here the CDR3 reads CASSTPTGTGVRSGRYLSYNEQFF. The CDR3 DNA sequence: TGTGCCAGTAGTACCCCCACCGGGACAGGGGTTCGCAGCGGGAGGTACCTCTCCTACAATGAGCAGTTCTTC.